This TCR beta chain comes out of a study of T cells in Graves' hyperthyroidism and ophthalmopathy (dated by TCRdb to the late 2010s). Looking at the study overall: Peripheral blood was sampled at the time of initial diagnosis, prior to any treatment. To identify TCR V-J signatures that set the groups apart, the researchers used a discovery cohort of about a hundred patients, made up of around 42 with Graves' ophthalmopathy and some 55 with stable Graves' hyperthyroidism. An independent validation cohort of 18 to 20 hyperthyroidism patients and approximately 16 patients who later progressed to ophthalmopathy tested prospective prediction of ophthalmopathy. For training and testing, the 80 to 100 patients in the discovery cohort were randomly divided in a 7:3 ratio. Thyroid tissue and blood T-cell repertoires from more than 5 Graves' hyperthyroidism patients were also compared in the study. Following sampling, methimazole starting at 30 mg daily was given to hyperthyroidism patients, and high-dose intravenous methylprednisolone was given to ophthalmopathy patients. TCR Vbeta CDR3 sequencing of 120 to 150 peripheral blood samples (under 45 ophthalmopathy, around 80 hyperthyroidism and some 17 progressor patients) is reported in the paper.

Here is what the overall study found, with its caveats: Blood samples also contained most of the expanded thyroid clonotypes (frequency above 0.001), which suggests that blood repertoires may reflect thyroid immune responses. No statistical method was used to set the sample size in advance, and investigators knew the group allocation. In cross-validation, a model built on a 13 V-J signature told ophthalmopathy apart from stable hyperthyroidism with 85% to 90% sensitivity and about 81% specificity, and in testing the same model reached 80%/75%. In validation, the model predicted progression to ophthalmopathy a median of roughly 6.2 months before onset, with about 71% sensitivity and roughly 72% specificity.

As for this clonotype: Its recognized antigen is unknown. Per-nucleotide qualities are absent, and no much larger clonotype sits a single base away.

Amplification of TCR beta CDR3 regions was carried out from RNA transcripts. The TCR CDR3 was subjected to a first round of RT-PCR using the HTBI primer set and the Qiagen OneStep RT-PCR kit. Libraries were constructed in a second round of multiplex PCR, after which size selection and purification were performed. Sequencing of the libraries was done on an Illumina HiSeq2000 using paired-end 100 bp reads. The original methods were these. Raw data were processed with SOAPnuke, discarding reads with adapters, uncalled bases, mean Phred below 15, or no exact constant-primer or identifier match. COPE v1.2.5 was used to merge the high-quality paired reads, and each unique nucleotide sequence was defined as a clonotype. Clonotypes were aligned to IMGT TRBV, TRBD and TRBJ reference segments using MiTCR v1.1. Only V-J combinations with frequency above 0.0001, covering approximately 99% of repertoires, were analysed. The TCS score was defined as F50 (clonal expansion) divided by E x V (chaos), with BLOSUM62-based TCRdist calculated between CDR3 peptides within each V-J. Welch's t-statistics and random forest reduced several hundred V-J features to 10 to 15, which were used in a naive Bayes classifier (R e1071). Starting from the raw public reads, TCRdb applied fastp trimming at Q25, assembled clones with MiXCR and retained in-frame beta chains. For every CDR3 protein sequence, its rows merge into one entry that carries the most common genes and DNA. Clone size and V and J calls follow TCRdb, not the original study. The sample profile shows approximately 330,000 distinct CDR3 sequences; 18% of them were found once. The top ten clones comprise roughly 49% of the sample.

A patient counted as having stable Graves' hyperthyroidism if no progression to ophthalmopathy occurred over 18 months of follow-up. Hyperthyroidism patients were newly diagnosed, with disease duration under 2 months, and aged 18 to 65 years. The study excluded patients with uncontrolled infections, other autoimmune diseases, pregnancy or lactation. Clinical symptoms, serum thyroxine and TRAb, thyroid ultrasound, and orbital computed tomography formed the basis for the diagnoses. PBMCs were isolated from around 10 ml of fresh peripheral blood by Ficoll-Paque density gradient centrifugation. Total RNA was extracted with Trizol reagent, and quality was checked on an Agilent 2100 Bioanalyzer. Spanning cysteine to phenylalanine, the CDR3 consists of 14 amino acids. Only the CDR3 part of the read is kept: 42 bases, read in frame from the first base. A distance of 7 bases separates the germline ends of V and J, which lose 0 bases and 2 bases respectively. In the germline V gene (reference sequence), CDR1 corresponds to SEHNR and CDR2 to FQNEAQ.

The chain employs TRBV7-9 and TRBJ2-5; TRBD2 is a possible D gene, resting on 5 matching bases. The sequence was obtained from a woman in her 50s with Graves' hyperthyroidism. The sequencing input was blood. The CDR3 reads CASSLASGQETQYF. The nucleotide sequence reads TGTGCCAGCAGCTTAGCGTCGGGGCAAGAGACCCAGTACTTC.